This T cell receptor beta chain was profiled in a study of patients and donors after allogeneic stem cell transplantation. From the RT-PCR reads, TCRdb called clonotypes with MiXCR, one entry per CDR3 protein. The sample has about 76,000 distinct CDR3 sequences, about 26% seen once. This clonotype appeared a few times. The sequenced sample consisted of blood, either unsorted or a sorted T cell fraction (not recorded which). This receptor was obtained from a human donor who was either an allogeneic HSCT recipient or a stem cell or donor lymphocyte infusion donor (not recorded which). It is not recorded whose cells these are; they may come from a transplant donor.

CDR3 in amino acids: CSARGRVDYSPLHF. The CDR3 nucleotides read TGCAGTGCTAGAGGGAGGGTAGACTATTCACCCCTCCACTTT. The rearrangement uses TRBV20-1 and TRBJ1-6, with unresolved D. Germline assignment: CDR1 DFQATT and CDR2 SNEGSKA (reference sequence). The CDR3 is 14 residues long. V was pared by 1 base and J by 8 bases, with 12 bases between.